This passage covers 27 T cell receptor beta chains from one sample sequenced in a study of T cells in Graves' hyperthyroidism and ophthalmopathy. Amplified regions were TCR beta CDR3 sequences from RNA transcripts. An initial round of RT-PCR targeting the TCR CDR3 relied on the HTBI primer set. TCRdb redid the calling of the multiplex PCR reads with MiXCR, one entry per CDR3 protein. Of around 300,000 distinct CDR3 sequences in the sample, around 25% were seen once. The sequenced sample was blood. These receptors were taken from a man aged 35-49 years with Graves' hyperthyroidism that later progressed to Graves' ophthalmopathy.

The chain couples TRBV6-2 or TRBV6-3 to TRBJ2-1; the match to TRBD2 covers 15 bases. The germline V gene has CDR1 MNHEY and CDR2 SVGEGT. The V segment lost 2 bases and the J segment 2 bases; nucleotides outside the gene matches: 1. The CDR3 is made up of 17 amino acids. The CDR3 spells CASSYRTSGRAYNEQFF. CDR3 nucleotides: TGTGCCAGCAGTTACCGGACTAGCGGGAGGGCCTACAATGAGCAGTTCTTC.

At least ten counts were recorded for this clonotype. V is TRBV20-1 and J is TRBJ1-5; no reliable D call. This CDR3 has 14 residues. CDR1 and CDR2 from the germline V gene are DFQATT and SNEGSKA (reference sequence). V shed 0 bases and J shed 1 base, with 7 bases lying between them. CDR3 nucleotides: TGCAGTGCTAGAGATATAAGAAGCAATCAGCCCCAGCATTTT. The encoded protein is CSARDIRSNQPQHF.

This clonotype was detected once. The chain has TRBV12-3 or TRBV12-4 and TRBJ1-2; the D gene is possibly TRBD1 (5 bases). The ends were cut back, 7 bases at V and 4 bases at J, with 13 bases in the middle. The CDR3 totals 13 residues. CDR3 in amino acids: CASTWDGTYGYTF. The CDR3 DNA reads TGTGCCAGCACCTGGGACGGAACCTATGGCTACACCTTC.

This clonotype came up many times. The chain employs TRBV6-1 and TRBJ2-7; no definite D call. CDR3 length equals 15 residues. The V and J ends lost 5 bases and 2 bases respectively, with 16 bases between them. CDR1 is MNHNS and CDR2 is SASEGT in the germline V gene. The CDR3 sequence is CASSSSTEHPYEQYF. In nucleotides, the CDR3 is TGTGCCAGCAGTAGTTCGACGGAACACCCCTACGAGCAGTACTTC.

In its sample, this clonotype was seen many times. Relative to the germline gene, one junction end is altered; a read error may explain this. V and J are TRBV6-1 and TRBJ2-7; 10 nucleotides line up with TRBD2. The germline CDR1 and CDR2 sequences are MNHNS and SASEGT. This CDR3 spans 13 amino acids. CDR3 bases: TGTGCCAGCACCCCTATCCTGGGGACTAGCGAGAACTTC. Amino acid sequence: CASTPILGTSENF.

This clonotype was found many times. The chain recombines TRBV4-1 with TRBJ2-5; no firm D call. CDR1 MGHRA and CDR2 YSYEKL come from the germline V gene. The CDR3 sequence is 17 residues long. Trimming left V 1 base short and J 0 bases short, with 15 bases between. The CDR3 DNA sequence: TGCGCCAGCAGCCAAGGCTACAGAAACCGGTACCAAGAGACCCAGTACTTC. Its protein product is CASSQGYRNRYQETQYF.

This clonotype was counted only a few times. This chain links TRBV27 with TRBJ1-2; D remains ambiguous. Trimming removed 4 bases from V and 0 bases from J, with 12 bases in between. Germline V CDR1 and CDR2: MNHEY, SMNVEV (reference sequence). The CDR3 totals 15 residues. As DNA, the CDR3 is TGTGCCAGCAGTTCCCTCACCGCGGCTAACTATGGCTACACCTTC. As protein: CASSSLTAANYGYTF.

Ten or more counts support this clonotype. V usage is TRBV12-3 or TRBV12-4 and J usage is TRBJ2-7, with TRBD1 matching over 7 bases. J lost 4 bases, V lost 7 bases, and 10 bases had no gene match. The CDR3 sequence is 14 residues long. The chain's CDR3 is CASTISGTEYEQYF. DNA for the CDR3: TGTGCCAGCACCATTTCCGGGACAGAATACGAGCAGTACTTC.

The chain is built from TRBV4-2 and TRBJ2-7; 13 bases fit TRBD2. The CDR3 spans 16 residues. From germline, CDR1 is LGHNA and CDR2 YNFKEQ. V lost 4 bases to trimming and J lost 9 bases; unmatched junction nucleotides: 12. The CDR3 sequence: CASSPSLAGGPERQYF. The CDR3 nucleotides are TGTGCCAGCAGCCCCTCACTAGCGGGAGGGCCAGAAAGGCAGTACTTC.

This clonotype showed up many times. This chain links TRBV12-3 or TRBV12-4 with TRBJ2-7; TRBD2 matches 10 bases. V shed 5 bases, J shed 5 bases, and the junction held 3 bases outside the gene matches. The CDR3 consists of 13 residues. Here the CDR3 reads CASSVLAGNEQYF. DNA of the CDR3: TGTGCCAGCAGTGTACTAGCGGGAAACGAGCAGTACTTC.

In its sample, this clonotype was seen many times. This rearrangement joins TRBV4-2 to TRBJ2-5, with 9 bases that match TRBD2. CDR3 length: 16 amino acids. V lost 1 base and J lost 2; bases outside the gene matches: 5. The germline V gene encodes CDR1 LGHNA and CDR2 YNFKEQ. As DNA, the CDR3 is TGTGCCAGCAGCCAAGGATCTAGCGGGAAACAAGAGACCCAGTACTTC. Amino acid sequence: CASSQGSSGKQETQYF.

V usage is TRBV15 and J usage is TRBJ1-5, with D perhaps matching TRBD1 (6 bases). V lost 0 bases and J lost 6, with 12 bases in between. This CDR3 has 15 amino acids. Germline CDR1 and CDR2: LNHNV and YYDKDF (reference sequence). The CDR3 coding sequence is TGTGCCACCAGCAGAGATCGGTGGGGGCTTCAGCCCCAGCATTTT. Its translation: CATSRDRWGLQPQHF.

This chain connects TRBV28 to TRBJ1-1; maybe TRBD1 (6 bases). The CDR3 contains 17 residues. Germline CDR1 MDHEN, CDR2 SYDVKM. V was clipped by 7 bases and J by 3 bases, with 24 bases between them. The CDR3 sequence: CASIQSLASQGYTEAFF. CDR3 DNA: TGTGCCAGCATCCAATCACTGGCAAGTCAGGGGTACACTGAAGCTTTCTTT.

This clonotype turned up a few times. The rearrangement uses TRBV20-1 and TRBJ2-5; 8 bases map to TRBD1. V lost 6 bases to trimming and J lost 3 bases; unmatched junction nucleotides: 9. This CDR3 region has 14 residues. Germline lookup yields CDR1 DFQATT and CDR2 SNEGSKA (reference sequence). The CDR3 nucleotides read TGCAGTGCACAGAGGACAGGGAATGAAGAGACCCAGTACTTC. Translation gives CSAQRTGNEETQYF.

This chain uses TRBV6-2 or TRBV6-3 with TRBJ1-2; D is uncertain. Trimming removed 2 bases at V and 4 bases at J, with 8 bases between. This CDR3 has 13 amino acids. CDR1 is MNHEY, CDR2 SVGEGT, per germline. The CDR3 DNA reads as TGTGCCAGCAGTTACACGGGTGGCTATGGCTACACCTTC. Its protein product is CASSYTGGYGYTF.

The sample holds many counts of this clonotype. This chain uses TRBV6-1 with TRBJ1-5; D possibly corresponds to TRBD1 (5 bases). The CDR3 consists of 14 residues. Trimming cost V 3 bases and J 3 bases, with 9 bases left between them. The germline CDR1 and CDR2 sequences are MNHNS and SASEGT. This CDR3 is CASSEPGLNQPQHF. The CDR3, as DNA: TGTGCCAGCAGTGAGCCAGGGCTCAATCAGCCCCAGCATTTT.

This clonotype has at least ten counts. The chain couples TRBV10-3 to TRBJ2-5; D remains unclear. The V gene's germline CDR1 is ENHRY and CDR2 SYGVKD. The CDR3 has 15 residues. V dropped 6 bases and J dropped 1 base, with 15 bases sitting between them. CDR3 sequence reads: CAIRPSDGSQETQYF. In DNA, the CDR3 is TGTGCCATCAGACCCTCGGACGGCTCCCAAGAGACCCAGTACTTC.

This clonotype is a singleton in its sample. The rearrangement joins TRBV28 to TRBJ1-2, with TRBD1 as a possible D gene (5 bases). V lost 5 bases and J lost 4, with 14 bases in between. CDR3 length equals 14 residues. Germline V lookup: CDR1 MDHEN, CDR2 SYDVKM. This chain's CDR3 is CASSPGQEGYGYTF. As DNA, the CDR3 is TGTGCCAGCAGTCCTGGACAAGAGGGCTATGGCTACACCTTC.

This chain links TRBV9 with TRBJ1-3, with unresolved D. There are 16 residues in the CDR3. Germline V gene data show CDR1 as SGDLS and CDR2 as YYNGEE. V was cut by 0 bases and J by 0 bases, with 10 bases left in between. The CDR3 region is CASSVGGSFSGNTIYF. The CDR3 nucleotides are TGTGCCAGCAGCGTAGGGGGATCTTTCTCTGGAAACACCATATATTTT. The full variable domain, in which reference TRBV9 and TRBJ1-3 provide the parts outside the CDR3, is DSGVTQTPKHLITATGQRVTLRCSPRSGDLSVYWYQQSLDQGLQFLIQYYNGEERAKGNILERFSAQQFPDLHSELNLSSLELGDSALYFCASSVGGSFSGNTIYFGEGSWLTVV.

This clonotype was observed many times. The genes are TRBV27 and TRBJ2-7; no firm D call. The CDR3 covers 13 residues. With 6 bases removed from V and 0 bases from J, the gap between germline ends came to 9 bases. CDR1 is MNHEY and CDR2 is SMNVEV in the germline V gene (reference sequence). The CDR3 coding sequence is TGTGCCAGCAGACGGCTAGGCTCCTACGAGCAGTACTTC. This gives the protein CASRRLGSYEQYF.

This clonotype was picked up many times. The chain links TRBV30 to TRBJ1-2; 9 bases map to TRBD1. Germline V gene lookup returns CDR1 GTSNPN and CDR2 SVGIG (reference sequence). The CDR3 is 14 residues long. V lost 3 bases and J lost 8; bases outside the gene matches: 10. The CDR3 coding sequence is TGTGCCTGGAGGCCGGGACAGGGCATTGGGGGCTACACCTTC. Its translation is CAWRPGQGIGGYTF.

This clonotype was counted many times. The CDR3 protein is CASGVGLNYEQYF. In DNA form, the CDR3 reads TGTGCCAGCGGGGTGGGACTGAACTACGAGCAGTACTTC. The chain recombines TRBV2 with TRBJ2-7; D is possibly TRBD2 (6 bases). Germline V gene sequence: CDR1 SNHLY, CDR2 FYNNEI. V was cut by 8 bases and J by 3 bases, with 14 bases left in between. The CDR3 runs 13 residues.

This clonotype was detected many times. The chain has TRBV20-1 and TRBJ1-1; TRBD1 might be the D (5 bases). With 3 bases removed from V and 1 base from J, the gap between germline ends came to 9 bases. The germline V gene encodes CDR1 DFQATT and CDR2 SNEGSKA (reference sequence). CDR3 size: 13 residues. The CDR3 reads CSASRQRNTEAFF. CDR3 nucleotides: TGCAGTGCTAGTCGACAGCGGAACACTGAAGCTTTCTTT.

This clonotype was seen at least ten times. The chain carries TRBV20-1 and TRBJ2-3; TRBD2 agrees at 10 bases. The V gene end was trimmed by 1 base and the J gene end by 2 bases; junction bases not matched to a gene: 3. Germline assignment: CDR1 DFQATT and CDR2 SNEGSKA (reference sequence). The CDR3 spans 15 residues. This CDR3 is CSARGSGRATDTQYF. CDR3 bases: TGCAGTGCTAGAGGGAGCGGGAGGGCCACAGATACGCAGTATTTT.

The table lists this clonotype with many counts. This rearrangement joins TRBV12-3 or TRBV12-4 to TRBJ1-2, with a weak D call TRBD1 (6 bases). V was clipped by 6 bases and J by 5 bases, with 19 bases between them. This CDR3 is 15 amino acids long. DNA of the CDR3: TGTGCCAGCAGGTTACAACAGGGTGTCCCTTATGGCTACACCTTC. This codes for CASRLQQGVPYGYTF.

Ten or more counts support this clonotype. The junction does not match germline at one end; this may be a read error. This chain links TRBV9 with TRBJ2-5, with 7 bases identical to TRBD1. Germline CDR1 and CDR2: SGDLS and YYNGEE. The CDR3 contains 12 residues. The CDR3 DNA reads TGTGCCAGCTCGACCCTGGACAGGTCAATCAACTTC. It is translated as CASSTLDRSINF. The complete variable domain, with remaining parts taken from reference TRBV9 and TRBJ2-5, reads DSGVTQTPKHLITATGQRVTLRCSPRSGDLSVYWYQQSLDQGLQFLIQYYNGEERAKGNILERFSAQQFPDLHSELNLSSLELGDSALYFCASSTLDRSINFGPGTRLLVL.

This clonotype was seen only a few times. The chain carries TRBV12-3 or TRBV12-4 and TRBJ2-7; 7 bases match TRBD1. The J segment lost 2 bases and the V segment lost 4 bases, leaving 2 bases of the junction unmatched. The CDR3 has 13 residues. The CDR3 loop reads CASSWTGPYEQYF. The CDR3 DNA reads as TGTGCCAGCAGTTGGACAGGCCCCTACGAGCAGTACTTC.